The 9 T cell receptor beta chains below come from one sample, sequenced in a study of Tregs in tolerant kidney transplant recipients. The method was immunoSEQ multiplex PCR; TCRdb's version includes in-frame clones alone and lacks a portion of them. The repertoire holds over 50,000 clones, roughly 88% seen once, with under 2.5% in the top ten. The material sequenced was Tregs from blood, taken before the transplant. These receptors all come from a human donor who received a combined kidney and bone marrow transplant.

This clone was picked up a small number of times. The chain combines TRBV7-9 with TRBJ2-1, with D possibly called TRBD1 or TRBD2 (5 bases each). This CDR3 region has 14 residues. Germline V gene data show CDR1 as SEHNR and CDR2 as FQNEAQ (reference sequence). The V end was cut by 2 bases, the J end by 5 bases, with 10 bases between. The CDR3 DNA sequence: TGTGCCAGCAGCTTAATGAGGGGTAACAATGAGCAGTTCTTC. It encodes CASSLMRGNNEQFF.

J is TRBJ2-7 and V is TRBV2; 11 nucleotides align to TRBD2. The CDR3 totals 17 residues. CDR1 is SNHLY, CDR2 FYNNEI, per germline. Trimming took 0 bases from V and 4 from J; bases not matched to a gene: 8. The CDR3 nucleotides read TGTGCCAGCAGTGAAGCATGGCTAGCGGGGGGTTTTTACGAGCAGTACTTC. Residues: CASSEAWLAGGFYEQYF.

The V gene is TRBV18, the J gene TRBJ2-2; possibly TRBD2 for D (5 bases). This CDR3 is built from 14 residues. The germline V gene has CDR1 KGHSH and CDR2 LQKENI. Trimming cost V 5 bases and J 5 bases, with 12 bases left between them. CDR3 protein: CASSWGVGTGELFF. The CDR3 nucleotides are TGTGCCAGCTCATGGGGAGTTGGAACCGGGGAGCTGTTTTTT.

V usage is TRBV6-5 and J usage is TRBJ1-6; maybe TRBD1 (6 bases). Trimming stripped 8 bases from V and 5 bases from J, with 13 bases between. The CDR3 spans 14 residues. Germline CDR1 reads MNHEY; CDR2 reads SVGAGI. The CDR3 sequence is CASRAGANNSPLHF. CDR3 bases: TGTGCCAGCCGGGCAGGGGCTAATAATTCACCCCTCCACTTT.

J is TRBJ2-7 and V is TRBV6-8, with 12 bases fitting TRBD1. Germline V gene sequence: CDR1 MNHGY, CDR2 SAAAGT. V shed 6 bases and J 3 bases; nucleotides not matched to a gene: 6. CDR3 size: 15 residues. The chain's CDR3 is CASSHRDRGLYEQYF. The CDR3 nucleotides read TGTGCCAGCAGCCACCGGGACAGGGGGCTCTACGAGCAGTACTTC.

The chain has TRBV27 and TRBJ1-2, with D possibly being TRBD1 (5 bases). CDR1 is MNHEY and CDR2 is SMNVEV in the germline V gene (reference sequence). The CDR3 is 12 amino acids. The V end lost 5 bases, the J end lost 7 bases, and 11 bases lay between the germline ends. CDR3: CASSTRGAGYTF. In nucleotides, the CDR3 is TGTGCCAGCAGTACCCGCGGGGCTGGCTACACCTTC.

The count of this clone is one. The chain links TRBV6-1 to TRBJ1-5; no clear D. This CDR3 has 12 residues. CDR1 is MNHNS, CDR2 SASEGT, per germline. With 3 bases removed from V and 7 bases from J, the gap between germline ends came to 7 bases. The CDR3 protein is CASSEFVQPQHF. The CDR3, as DNA: TGTGCCAGCAGTGAGTTTGTCCAGCCCCAGCATTTT.

The chain is built from TRBV6-6 and TRBJ1-4; 9 bases align to TRBD1. CDR1 is MNHNY and CDR2 is SVGAGI in the germline V gene (reference sequence). The CDR3 consists of 14 residues. Germline trimming cut 6 bases from V and 6 bases from J; bases unmatched to any gene: 5. CDR3 bases: TGTGCCAGCAGGGGTAGACAGGGGGATGAAAAACTGTTTTTT. Protein sequence: CASRGRQGDEKLFF.

This clone is a singleton in its sample. The V and J genes are TRBV28 and TRBJ2-7, with D uncertain. The CDR3 sequence is 15 residues long. The germline V gene encodes CDR1 MDHEN and CDR2 SYDVKM. V lost 3 bases, J lost 2 bases, and 14 bases lay in between. The CDR3 region is CASSFITARTYEQYF. Here the CDR3 DNA reads TGTGCCAGCAGTTTTATCACAGCCCGGACCTACGAGCAGTACTTC.